This T cell receptor (beta chain) was identified during a study of Ad26.COV2.S vaccination and SARS-CoV-2 variants (dated by TCRdb to the early 2020s). In the study overall: Vaccine-arm donors came from COV1001, a multicentre, randomized, double-blind, placebo-controlled phase I-IIa trial of Ad26.COV2.S in healthy adults. Blinding of investigators to trial group allocation was maintained during experiments and outcome assessment. Ad26.COV2.S was given intramuscularly at 5x10^10 or 1x10^11 viral particles, as a single shot or as two shots 56 days apart. The TCR-sequenced set comprised approximately 32 samples: around 20 Ad26.COV2.S vaccine recipients, 5 placebo recipients and 8 SARS-CoV-2 convalescent individuals. The specificity and breadth of SARS-CoV-2-reactive T cell receptors after Ad26.COV2.S vaccination were assessed by TCRbeta repertoire sequencing. Trial participants were randomized into five groups of five: low-dose or high-dose Ad26.COV2.S given once or twice, or placebo on both occasions.

Study-wide conclusions, independent of this receptor: Higher spike-specific TCR breadth was observed in Ad26.COV2.S recipients than in placebo recipients (P = 0.0014). Vaccine and placebo recipients had similar non-spike TCR breadth, a finding consistent with the vaccine containing only spike. After vaccination, substantial breadth of spike-specific CD8+ and CD4+ T cell responses was reported. It was noted by the authors that total T cell responses may have been underestimated by the TCR breadth and depth analyses. The study lacked the statistical power to compare responses across vaccine doses or regimens.

This specimen's treatment or condition label, interpreted: some 19 received Ad26.COV2.S at low or high dose, single or two shots; roughly 5 received placebo; per-sample allocation not given. Repertoires of vaccine and placebo recipients were sequenced from samples collected on day 63 after the first injection. Cohort 1b enrolled 20 to 30 adults aged 18-55 years at a single site in Boston, USA, between 29 July and 7 August 2020. Ad26.COV2.S was a replication-incompetent adenovirus type 26 vector that expressed a prefusion-stabilized SARS-CoV-2 spike protein derived from the original Wuhan strain. From a lookup of the germline V gene, CDR1 and CDR2 are SQVTM and ANQGSEA. CDR3 length: 13 amino acids, cysteine to phenylalanine. Just the 39-base CDR3 DNA is kept, in frame starting at base 1. V trim: 7 bases; J trim: 1 base; unmatched bases: 5. Of note for this clone: The antigen this receptor binds is unknown. No much larger clone exists at a distance of one base, and base qualities are not known.

The immunoSEQ Assay was used to sequence TCRbeta CDR3 regions. After extraction, genomic DNA underwent amplification by bias-controlled multiplex PCR, followed by high-throughput sequencing. Concerning the study's data processing: To quantify the absolute abundance of every unique TCRbeta CDR3 region, sequences were collapsed and filtered. Usable DNA was measured by amplifying reference genes present in all nucleated cells, and TCRbeta template counts were normalized to that usable DNA to estimate T cell fraction. Repertoire TCRs were annotated as SARS-CoV-2-specific by exact matching of V gene, CDR3 amino acid sequence and J gene to a known reactive TCR set. MIRA supplied the reference SARS-CoV-2 TCR set, which was filtered for enrichment in COVID-19-positive ImmuneCODE repertoires so that public or cross-reactive TCRs were removed. Drawing on the MIRA antigens, annotated TCRs were analysed further at the level of specific ORF or position within ORF. Breadth was defined as the number of annotated unique rearrangements divided by the total number of unique productive rearrangements, and depth was defined as the summed frequency of the annotated unique rearrangements. Group comparisons of TCR breadth used two-sided Wilcoxon rank-sum tests. The table was pulled from immuneACCESS by TCRdb, which kept in-frame rearrangements only. Such tables lose some clones; where checked, under half of the loss comes from unresolved V genes, and the rest has no known cause. D and trimming were read from the DNA, whereas the V and J calls and clone size are those reported in that table. The sample profile shows about 350,000 clones; around 89% of them were found once. About 4.6% of the sample comes from the top ten.

The chain employs TRBV29-1 and TRBJ2-3; 7 bases in between match TRBD1. The sequence derives from a person aged 18-65 years who received the Ad26.COV2.S COVID-19 vaccine or a placebo. Here the sequenced sample was peripheral blood, taken in a trial of Ad26.COV2.S vaccine versus placebo. The DNA reads TGCAGCGGGAAGCAGGGGGGCACAGATACGCAGTATTTT. Its translation is CSGKQGGTDTQYF.